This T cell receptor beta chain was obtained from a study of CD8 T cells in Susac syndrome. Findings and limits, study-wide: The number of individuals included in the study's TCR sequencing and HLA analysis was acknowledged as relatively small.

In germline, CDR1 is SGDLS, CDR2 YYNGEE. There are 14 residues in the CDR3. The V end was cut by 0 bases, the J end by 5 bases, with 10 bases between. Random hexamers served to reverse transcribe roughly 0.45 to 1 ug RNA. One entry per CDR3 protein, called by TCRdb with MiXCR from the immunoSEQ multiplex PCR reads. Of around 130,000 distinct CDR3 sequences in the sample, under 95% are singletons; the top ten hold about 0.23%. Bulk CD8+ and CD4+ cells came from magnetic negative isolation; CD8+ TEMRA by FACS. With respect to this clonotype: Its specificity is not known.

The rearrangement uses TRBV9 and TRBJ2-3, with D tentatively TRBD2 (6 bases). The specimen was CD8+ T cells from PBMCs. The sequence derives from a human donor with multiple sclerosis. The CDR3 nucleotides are TGTGCCAGCAGCGTAGACGGGAGCGAAGATACGCAGTATTTT. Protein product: CASSVDGSEDTQYF.